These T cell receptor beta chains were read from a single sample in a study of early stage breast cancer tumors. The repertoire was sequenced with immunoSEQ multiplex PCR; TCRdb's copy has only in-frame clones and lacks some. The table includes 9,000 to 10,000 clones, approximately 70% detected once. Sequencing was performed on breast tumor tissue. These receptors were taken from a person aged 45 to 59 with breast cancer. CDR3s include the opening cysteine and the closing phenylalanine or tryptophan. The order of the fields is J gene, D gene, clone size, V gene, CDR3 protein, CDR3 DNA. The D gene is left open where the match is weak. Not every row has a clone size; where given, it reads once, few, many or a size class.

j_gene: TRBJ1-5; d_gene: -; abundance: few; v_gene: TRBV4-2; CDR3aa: CASSQDSYSNQPQHF; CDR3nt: TGTGCCAGCAGCCAAGACAGCTATAGCAATCAGCCCCAGCATTTT
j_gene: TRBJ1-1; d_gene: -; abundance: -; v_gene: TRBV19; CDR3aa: CASRWDKNTEAFF; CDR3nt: TGTGCCAGTAGGTGGGACAAGAACACTGAAGCTTTCTTT
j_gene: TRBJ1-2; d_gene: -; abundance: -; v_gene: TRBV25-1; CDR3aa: CASSDPGRPNYGYTF; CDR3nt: TGTGCCAGCAGTGACCCGGGACGCCCCAACTATGGCTACACCTTC
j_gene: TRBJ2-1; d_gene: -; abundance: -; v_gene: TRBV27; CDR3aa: CASGDSQGRGYNEQFF; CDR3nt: TGTGCCAGCGGAGACAGTCAGGGGCGAGGCTACAATGAGCAGTTCTTC
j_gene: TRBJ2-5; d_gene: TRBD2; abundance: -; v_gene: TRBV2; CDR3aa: CAIGRQPGTQYF; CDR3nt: TGTGCCATCGGGAGGCAGCCAGGGACCCAGTACTTC
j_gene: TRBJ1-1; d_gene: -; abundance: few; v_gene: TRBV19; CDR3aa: CASVRTETNTEAFF; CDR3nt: TGTGCCAGTGTTAGGACAGAAACGAACACTGAAGCTTTCTTT
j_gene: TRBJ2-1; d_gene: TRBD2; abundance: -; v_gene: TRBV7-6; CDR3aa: CASSSFGRYNEQFF; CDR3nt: TGTGCCAGCAGCTCCTTCGGGAGGTACAATGAGCAGTTCTTC
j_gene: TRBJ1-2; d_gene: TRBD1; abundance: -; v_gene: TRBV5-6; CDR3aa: CASSANRGLSGYTF; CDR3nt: TGTGCCAGCAGCGCCAACAGGGGGTTGAGTGGCTACACCTTC
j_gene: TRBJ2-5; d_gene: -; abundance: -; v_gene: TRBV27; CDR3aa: CASSLIGEETQYF; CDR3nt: TGTGCCAGCAGTTTAATAGGGGAAGAGACCCAGTACTTC
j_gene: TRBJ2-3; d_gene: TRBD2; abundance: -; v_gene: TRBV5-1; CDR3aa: CASNLAGGADTQYF; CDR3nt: TGCGCCAGCAATTTAGCGGGAGGAGCAGATACGCAGTATTTT
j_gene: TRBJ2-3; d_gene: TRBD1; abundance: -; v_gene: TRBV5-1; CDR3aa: CAPDRGSTDTQYF; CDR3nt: TGCGCCCCCGACAGGGGGAGCACAGATACGCAGTATTTT
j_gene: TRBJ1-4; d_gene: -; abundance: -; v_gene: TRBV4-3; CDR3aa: CASSQDRGSGYGEKLFF; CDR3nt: TGCGCCAGCAGCCAAGATCGAGGGTCAGGGTATGGTGAAAAACTGTTTTTT
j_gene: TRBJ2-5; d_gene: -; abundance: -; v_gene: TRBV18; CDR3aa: CASSPPLVHRETQYF; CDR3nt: TGTGCCAGCTCACCCCCACTAGTCCACCGGGAGACCCAGTACTTC
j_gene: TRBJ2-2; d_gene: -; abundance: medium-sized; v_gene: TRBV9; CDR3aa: CASSSQTNPGSPNTGELFF; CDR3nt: TGTGCCAGCAGCTCCCAGACTAATCCAGGGTCCCCGAACACCGGGGAGCTGTTTTTT
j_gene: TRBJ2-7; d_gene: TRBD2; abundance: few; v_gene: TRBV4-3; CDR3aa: CASSQERAGVREQYF; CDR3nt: TGCGCCAGCAGCCAAGAACGAGCGGGAGTGCGGGAGCAGTACTTC
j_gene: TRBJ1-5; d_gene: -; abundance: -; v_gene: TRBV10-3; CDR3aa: CAISQGYGNQPQHF; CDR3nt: TGTGCCATCAGCCAGGGTTATGGCAATCAGCCCCAGCATTTT
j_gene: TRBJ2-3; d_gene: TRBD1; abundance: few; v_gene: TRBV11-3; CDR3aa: CASSSGQGSTDTQYF; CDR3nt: TGTGCCAGCAGCTCGGGACAGGGTAGCACAGATACGCAGTATTTT
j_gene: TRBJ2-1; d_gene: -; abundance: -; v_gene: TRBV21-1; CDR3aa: CASGRGRSSYNEQFF; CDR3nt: TGTGCCAGCGGGAGGGGGAGGAGCTCCTACAATGAGCAGTTCTTC
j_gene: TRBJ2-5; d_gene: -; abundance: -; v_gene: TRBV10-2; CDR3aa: CASSDLGEFETQYF; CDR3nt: TGCGCCAGCAGTGATTTAGGGGAATTCGAGACCCAGTACTTC
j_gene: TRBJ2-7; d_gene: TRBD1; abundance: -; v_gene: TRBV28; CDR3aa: CASSLIRDRSYEQYF; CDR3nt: TGTGCCAGCAGTTTAATCCGGGACAGGTCCTACGAGCAGTACTTC
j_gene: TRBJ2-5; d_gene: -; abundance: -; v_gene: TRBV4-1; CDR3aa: CASSQNGPVYF; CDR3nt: TGCGCCAGCAGCCAAAACGGCCCGGTGTACTTC
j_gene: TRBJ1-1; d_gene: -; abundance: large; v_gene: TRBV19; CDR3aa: CASSIGREAFF; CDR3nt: TGTGCCAGTAGTATAGGAAGAGAAGCTTTCTTT
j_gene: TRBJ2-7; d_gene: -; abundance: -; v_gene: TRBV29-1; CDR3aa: CSVEDLGAEYF; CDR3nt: TGCAGCGTTGAAGATTTGGGCGCGGAGTACTTC
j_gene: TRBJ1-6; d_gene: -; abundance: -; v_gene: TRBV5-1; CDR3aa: CASSLGGSSSPLHF; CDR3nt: TGCGCCAGCAGCTTGGGCGGATCAAGCTCACCCCTCCACTTT
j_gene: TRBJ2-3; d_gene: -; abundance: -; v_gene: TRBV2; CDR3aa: CASRAPAHYWGGTDTQYF; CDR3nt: TGTGCCAGCAGGGCTCCTGCGCACTACTGGGGGGGCACAGATACGCAGTATTTT
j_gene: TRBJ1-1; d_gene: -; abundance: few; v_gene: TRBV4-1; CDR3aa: CASSLGTLNTEAFF; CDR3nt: TGCGCCAGCAGCCTGGGGACGCTGAACACTGAAGCTTTCTTT
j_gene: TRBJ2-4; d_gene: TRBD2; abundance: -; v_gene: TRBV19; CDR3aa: CASSLTSGGAKNIQYF; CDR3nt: TGTGCCAGTAGCTTAACTAGCGGGGGGGCCAAAAACATTCAGTACTTC
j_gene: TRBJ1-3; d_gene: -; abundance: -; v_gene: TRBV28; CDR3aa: CASSFVGGLLNSGNTIYF; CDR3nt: TGTGCCAGCAGTTTCGTGGGCGGCCTCCTTAACTCTGGAAACACCATATATTTT
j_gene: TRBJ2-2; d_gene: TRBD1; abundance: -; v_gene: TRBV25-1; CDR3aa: CASRDRVIPGELFF; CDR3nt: TGTGCCAGCCGGGACAGGGTAATCCCCGGGGAGCTGTTTTTT
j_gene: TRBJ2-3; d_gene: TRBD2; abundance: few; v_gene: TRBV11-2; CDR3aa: CASSKGTSGRGDTQYF; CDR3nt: TGTGCCAGCAGCAAAGGGACTAGCGGACGCGGAGATACGCAGTATTTT
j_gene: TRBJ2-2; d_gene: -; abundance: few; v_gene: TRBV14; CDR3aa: CASSQDYTGELFF; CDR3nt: TGTGCCAGCAGCCAAGACTACACCGGGGAGCTGTTTTTT
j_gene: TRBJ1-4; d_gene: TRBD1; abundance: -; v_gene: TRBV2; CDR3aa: CASSDRVSNEKLFF; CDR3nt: TGTGCCAGCAGCGACAGGGTATCTAATGAAAAACTGTTTTTT
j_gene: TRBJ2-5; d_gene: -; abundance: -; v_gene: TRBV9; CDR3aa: CASSPRGGQGPQETQYF; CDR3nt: TGTGCCAGCAGCCCCCGAGGGGGGCAGGGTCCTCAAGAGACCCAGTACTTC
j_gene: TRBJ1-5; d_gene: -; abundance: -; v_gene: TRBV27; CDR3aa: CASSSNFNQPQHF; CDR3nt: TGTGCCAGCAGCTCGAATTTCAATCAGCCCCAGCATTTT
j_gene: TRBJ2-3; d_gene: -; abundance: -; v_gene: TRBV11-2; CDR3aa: CASRTQGYTDTQYF; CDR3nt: TGTGCCAGCAGAACCCAGGGCTACACAGATACGCAGTATTTT
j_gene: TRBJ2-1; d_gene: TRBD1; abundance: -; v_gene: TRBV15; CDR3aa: CATSRGGTEKAEQFF; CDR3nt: TGTGCCACCAGCAGAGGTGGGACAGAGAAGGCTGAGCAGTTCTTC
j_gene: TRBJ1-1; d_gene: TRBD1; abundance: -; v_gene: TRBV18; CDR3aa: CASSPSTGVLGSFF; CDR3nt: TGTGCCAGCTCACCGTCCACAGGGGTTCTAGGATCTTTCTTT
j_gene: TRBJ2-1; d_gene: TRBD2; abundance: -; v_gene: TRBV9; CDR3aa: CASSVGGRGGNEQFF; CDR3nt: TGTGCCAGCAGCGTAGGTGGGCGGGGGGGTAATGAGCAGTTCTTC
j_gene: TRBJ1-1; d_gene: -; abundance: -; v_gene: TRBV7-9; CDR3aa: CASSLSGQMNTEAFF; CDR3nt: TGTGCCAGCAGCTTATCCGGACAGATGAACACTGAAGCTTTCTTT
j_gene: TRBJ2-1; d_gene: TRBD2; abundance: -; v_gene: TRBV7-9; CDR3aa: CASSLSSGGVYNEQFF; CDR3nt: TGTGCCAGCAGCTTATCTAGCGGGGGAGTTTACAATGAGCAGTTCTTC
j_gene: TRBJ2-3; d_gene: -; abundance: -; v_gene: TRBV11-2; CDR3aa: CASSPGWGRGNTQYF; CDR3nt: TGTGCCAGCAGCCCCGGGTGGGGCCGGGGAAATACGCAGTATTTT
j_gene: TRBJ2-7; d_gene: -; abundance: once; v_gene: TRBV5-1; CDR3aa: CASLSGTSNEQYF; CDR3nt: TGCGCCAGCCTATCCGGGACATCCAACGAGCAGTACTTC
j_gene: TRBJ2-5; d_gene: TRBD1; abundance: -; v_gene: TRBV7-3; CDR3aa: CASSLTSGGGVETQYF; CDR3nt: TGTGCCAGCAGCTTAACGTCAGGGGGCGGGGTAGAGACCCAGTACTTC
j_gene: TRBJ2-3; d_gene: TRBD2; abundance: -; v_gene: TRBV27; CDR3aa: CASSLERGIDTQYF; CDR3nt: TGTGCCAGCAGTTTAGAGCGGGGAATAGATACGCAGTATTTT
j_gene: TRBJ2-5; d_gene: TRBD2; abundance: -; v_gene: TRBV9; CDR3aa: CASSPRTGGRETQYF; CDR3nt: TGTGCCAGCAGCCCCCGGACGGGGGGGCGAGAGACCCAGTACTTC
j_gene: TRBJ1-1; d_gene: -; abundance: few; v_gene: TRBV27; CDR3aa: CASSRPGLNTEAFF; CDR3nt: TGTGCCAGCAGTCGACCGGGGCTCAACACTGAAGCTTTCTTT
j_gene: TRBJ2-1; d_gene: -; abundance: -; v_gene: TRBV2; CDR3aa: CASSELPGGEQFF; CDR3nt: TGTGCCAGCAGTGAACTCCCAGGTGGTGAGCAGTTCTTC
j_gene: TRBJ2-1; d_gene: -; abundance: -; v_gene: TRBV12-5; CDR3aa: CASGLRAGSSYNEQFF; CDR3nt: TGTGCTAGTGGCCTAAGGGCGGGTAGCTCCTACAATGAGCAGTTCTTC
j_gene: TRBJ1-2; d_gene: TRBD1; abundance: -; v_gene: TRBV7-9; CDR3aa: CASSSLDRQGPNYGYTF; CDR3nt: TGTGCCAGCAGCTCTCTCGATCGACAGGGACCCAACTATGGCTACACCTTC
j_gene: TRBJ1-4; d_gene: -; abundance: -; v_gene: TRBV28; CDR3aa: CASRSMNEKLFF; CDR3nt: TGTGCCAGCAGGTCAATGAATGAAAAACTGTTTTTT
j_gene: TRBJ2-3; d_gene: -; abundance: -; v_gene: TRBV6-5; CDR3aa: CASRLAGTDTQYF; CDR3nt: TGTGCCAGCAGACTAGCTGGCACAGATACGCAGTATTTT
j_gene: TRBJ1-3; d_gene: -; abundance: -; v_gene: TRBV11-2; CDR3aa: CASSLYRRLSGNTIYF; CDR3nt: TGTGCCAGCAGCTTATACAGGCGACTGTCTGGAAACACCATATATTTT
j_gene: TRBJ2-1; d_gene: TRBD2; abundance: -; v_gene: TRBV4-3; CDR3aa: CASSQVGGGPYNEQFF; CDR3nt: TGCGCCAGCAGCCAAGTTGGGGGAGGGCCCTACAATGAGCAGTTCTTC
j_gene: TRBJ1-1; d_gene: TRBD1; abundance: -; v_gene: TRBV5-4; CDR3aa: CASSTNRGLGGAFF; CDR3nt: TGTGCCAGCAGCACGAACAGGGGGCTCGGTGGAGCTTTCTTT
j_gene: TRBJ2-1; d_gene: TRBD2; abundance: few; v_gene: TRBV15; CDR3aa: CATRETNSGRGYNEQFF; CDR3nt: TGTGCCACCAGAGAGACAAATAGCGGGAGGGGTTACAATGAGCAGTTCTTC
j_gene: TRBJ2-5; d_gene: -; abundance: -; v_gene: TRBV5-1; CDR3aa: CASSAAGSQETQYF; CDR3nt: TGCGCCAGCAGCGCCGCGGGAAGCCAAGAGACCCAGTACTTC
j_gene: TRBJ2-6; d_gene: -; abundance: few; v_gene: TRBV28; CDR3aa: CASSFPGKVSGANVLTF; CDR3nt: TGTGCCAGCAGTTTCCCGGGGAAGGTCTCTGGGGCCAACGTCCTGACTTTC
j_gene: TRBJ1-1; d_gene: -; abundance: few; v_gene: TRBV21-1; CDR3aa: CASNRGNTEAFF; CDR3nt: TGTGCCAGTAACAGGGGGAACACTGAAGCTTTCTTT